A selection of T cell receptor beta chains follows, all from one sample in a study of OX40 agonist ivuxolimab in advanced cancers. Clones were sequenced by immunoSEQ multiplex PCR, and TCRdb holds only the in-frame ones, with some missing. Among over 30,000 clones, 65% to 90% were seen once, and the ten largest hold under 2%. The specimen comprised CD4+ or CD8+ T cells sorted from blood, sampled in a trial of the OX40 agonist ivuxolimab. The receptors were sampled from an adult with an advanced solid tumor such as melanoma, head and neck, liver or kidney cancer. Both conserved end residues are part of each CDR3. D genes are given only for firm matches. Rows give clone size only sometimes, using once, few, many, or a class for an expanded clone.

clone size	V gene	D gene	J gene	CDR3 DNA	CDR3 protein
medium-sized	TRBV7-2	.	TRBJ1-2	TGTGCCAGCAGTAGCGGACAGTACTATGGCTACACCTTC	CASSSGQYYGYTF
.	TRBV7-9	.	TRBJ1-1	TGTGCCAGCAGCCGGATTGACAGGGAAGCTTTCTTT	CASSRIDREAFF
.	TRBV6-1	TRBD1	TRBJ1-5	TGTGCCAGCAGTTCCAGGGGGCATGGCAATCAGCCCCAGCATTTT	CASSSRGHGNQPQHF
few	TRBV7-8	.	TRBJ1-6	TGTGCCAGCAGCCTCATGGGGGGAAATAATTCACCCCTCCACTTT	CASSLMGGNNSPLHF
.	TRBV11-3	.	TRBJ2-7	TGTGCCAGCAGCCACCGCCCCCACGAGCAGTACTTC	CASSHRPHEQYF
.	TRBV5-1	TRBD2	TRBJ2-1	TGCGCCAGCAGCTTTTCGGCTAGCGGGGGAGGGTATGAGCAGTTCTTC	CASSFSASGGGYEQFF
.	TRBV9	TRBD2	TRBJ2-1	TGTGCCAGCAGCCCGACTAGCGGGGGGGGTTATGAGCAGTTCTTC	CASSPTSGGGYEQFF
few	TRBV6-5	TRBD1	TRBJ1-5	TGTGCCAGCAGTTACCGGGGACAGCCCCACCAGCCCCAGCATTTT	CASSYRGQPHQPQHF
.	TRBV9	TRBD2	TRBJ2-1	TGTGCCAGCAGCGTAGGGACTAGCGGGGTGGGCATAGACAATGAGCAGTTCTTC	CASSVGTSGVGIDNEQFF
.	TRBV5-1	.	TRBJ1-4	TGCGCCAGCAGCTTGGGAGCAGTCTCAACTAATGAAAAACTGTTTTTT	CASSLGAVSTNEKLFF
.	TRBV5-1	.	TRBJ2-3	TGCGCCAGCAGCAAGGGACCCATCACAGATACGCAGTATTTT	CASSKGPITDTQYF
.	TRBV5-1	TRBD1	TRBJ1-6	TGCGCCAGCAGCGTTGACAGGGCGGCTAATTCACCCCTCCACTTT	CASSVDRAANSPLHF
.	TRBV2	TRBD1	TRBJ1-2	TGTGCCAGCAGTGATCGGGTTCTTAGGACAGGGTATGGCTACACCTTC	CASSDRVLRTGYGYTF
few	TRBV6-6	TRBD1	TRBJ1-2	TGTGCCAGCAGTTACTCGGCTGACAGGGGCCATGGCTACACCTTC	CASSYSADRGHGYTF
.	TRBV29-1	.	TRBJ1-1	TGCAGCGTTGATAGGTGGGGAACCTACACTGAAGCTTTCTTT	CSVDRWGTYTEAFF
.	TRBV20-1	.	TRBJ2-7	TGCAGTGCCCGGAGCCTCTACGAGCAGTACTTC	CSARSLYEQYF
.	TRBV7-3	.	TRBJ2-2	TGTGCCAGCAGCCTACTTGTGCGCGGGGAGCTGTTTTTT	CASSLLVRGELFF
few	TRBV21-1	.	TRBJ1-6	TGTGCCAGCAGCAAAGCTCGGAGGACAGGGGATATGGATAATTCACCCCTCCACTTT	CASSKARRTGDMDNSPLHF
.	TRBV7-3	TRBD1	TRBJ1-4	TGTGCCAGCAGTCTAAACCCCCCCGGGACAGTAAAGGAAAAACTGTTTTTT	CASSLNPPGTVKEKLFF
.	TRBV7-2	TRBD1	TRBJ1-1	TGTGCCAGCAGCTCTCAGGGGGCCCGACTTTACACTGAAGCTTTCTTT	CASSSQGARLYTEAFF